The 7 T cell receptor beta chains reported below all come from one sample, sequenced in a study of STAT3 mutations in large granular lymphocyte leukemia. Points from the study as a whole: Every T-cell large granular lymphocyte leukemia patient had at least one immunodominant TCR beta clonotype.

Assay: immunoSEQ multiplex PCR; the TCRdb copy retains only in-frame clones and omits some. The table has about 42,000 clones, roughly 81% seen once; the top ten hold more than 0.35%. For these TCRs, the target antigens are not known. Material: PBMCs. These receptors all stem from a human donor with T large granular lymphocyte leukemia. Some clones in this sample may be carry-over from other donors' samples.

V usage is TRBV30 and J usage is TRBJ1-2; no clear D gene. CDR3 length: 14 amino acids. Germline CDR1 GTSNPN, CDR2 SVGIG (reference sequence). Trimming left V 2 bases short and J 2 bases short, with 12 bases between. CDR3 sequence reads: CAWSRTGMNYGYTF. CDR3 nucleotide sequence: TGTGCCTGGAGTCGCACCGGGATGAACTATGGCTACACCTTC.

The rearrangement uses TRBV6-1 and TRBJ1-6; D may be TRBD1 (6 bases). The CDR3 contains 16 residues. V was clipped by 4 bases and J by 2 bases, with 12 bases between them. Germline V CDR1 and CDR2: MNHNS, SASEGT. DNA for the CDR3: TGTGCCAGCAGTGTAGTACAGGGCACCTATAATTCACCCCTCCACTTT. Its translation: CASSVVQGTYNSPLHF.

V gene TRBV10-3 combines with J gene TRBJ1-1; D is possibly TRBD1 (5 bases). The ends were cut back, 3 bases at V and 8 bases at J, with 10 bases in the middle. The CDR3 length is 12 residues. CDR1 is ENHRY and CDR2 is SYGVKD in the germline V gene. The CDR3 region has the DNA TGTGCCATCAGTGACAGGGTTGCCGAAGCTTTCTTT. As protein: CAISDRVAEAFF.

This chain uses TRBV6-6 with TRBJ2-2, with D possibly being TRBD1 (6 bases). Per germline, CDR1 MNHNY and CDR2 SVGAGI (reference sequence). V was clipped by 6 bases and J by 4 bases, with 15 bases between them. The CDR3 runs to 15 residues. In DNA, the CDR3 is TGTGCCAGCAGGAACAGGGAAGGTAGCACCGGGGAGCTGTTTTTT. This gives the protein CASRNREGSTGELFF.

The CDR3 loop is CASSLMSADTQYF. In DNA form, the CDR3 reads TGTGCCAGCAGCTTAATGTCCGCCGATACGCAGTATTTT. This chain joins TRBV7-2 and TRBJ2-3; D is undetermined. Germline CDR1 and CDR2: SGHTA and FQGNSA. This CDR3 is 13 amino acids long. V gave up 2 bases and J gave up 6 bases, with 9 bases separating them. The whole variable domain, filled in from reference TRBV7-2 and TRBJ2-3, reads GAGVSQSPSNKVTEKGKDVELRCDPISGHTALYWYRQSLGQGLEFLIYFQGNSAPDKSGLPSDRFSAERTGGSVSTLTIQRTQQEDSAVYLCASSLMSADTQYFGPGTRLTVL.

The CDR3 nucleotides read TGTGCCAGCAGTTTCCCTAGCTTGGAGACCCAGTACTTC. It codes for CASSFPSLETQYF. This chain joins TRBV28 and TRBJ2-5, with D possibly matching TRBD2 (5 bases). V was cut by 3 bases and J by 5 bases, with 10 bases left in between. The germline V gene has CDR1 MDHEN and CDR2 SYDVKM. The CDR3 sequence is 13 residues long.

The chain carries TRBV13 and TRBJ1-4; D possibly corresponds to TRBD1 (5 bases). Trimming took 0 bases from V and 3 from J, leaving 8 bases between them. CDR3 length: 15 amino acids. CDR1 and CDR2 (germline): PRHDT, FYEKMQ (reference sequence). CDR3 DNA sequence: TGTGCCAGCAGCTTAGGCTGGGGGGCTAATGAAAAACTGTTTTTT. Amino acids: CASSLGWGANEKLFF.